This TCR beta chain was recovered during a study of Graves' ophthalmopathy and Graves' hyperthyroidism. Study at large: At the time of initial diagnosis and before any treatment, peripheral blood was collected.

Only a few counts were recorded for this clonotype. The antigen is unknown. The trim removed 2 bases at V and 7 bases at J, leaving 13 bases unmatched. CDR1 and CDR2 from the germline V gene are SGHRS and YFSETQ. The CDR3 is made up of 17 amino acids. Amplifying from RNA transcripts, the study obtained TCR beta CDR3 regions. An opening RT-PCR round employed HTBI primers and preceded a second-round multiplex PCR. TCRdb called the multiplex PCR reads again in MiXCR, with one record for every CDR3 protein. The table includes 500,000 to 800,000 distinct CDR3 sequences, about two fifths detected once. Overall study results and limits: Ophthalmopathy progression cases were predicted by the model with 60% to 71% sensitivity and 72% to 80% specificity.

The receptor was isolated from an adult man with Graves' ophthalmopathy. The sequencing input was peripheral blood. The chain employs TRBV5-1 and TRBJ2-2, with 8 bases matching TRBD2. This CDR3 reads CASSLVWDGRAVGELFF. The DNA of the CDR3 is TGCGCCAGCAGCTTAGTCTGGGACGGGAGGGCCGTCGGGGAGCTGTTTTTT.